Sequencing of this T cell receptor (beta chain) was carried out in a study of response to subunit inactivated influenza vaccine. Study-level points and caveats: Seasonal influenza vaccination, on each occasion, was suggested by the authors to recruit few new T cells.

Germline V CDR1 and CDR2: SGHVS, FNYEAQ. The CDR3 is 15 amino acids. V lost 1 base and J lost 4, with 13 bases in between. Each CDR3 protein gets one entry after TCRdb re-called the RT-PCR reads with MiXCR. The profile covers over 450,000 distinct CDR3 sequences, with roughly 13% appearing a single time and 10% to 15% taken by the ten largest. This clonotype came up many times. Its specificity is unknown. This specimen was PBMCs from blood, taken roughly 47 days after vaccination. V is TRBV7-6 and J is TRBJ2-5, with D unclear. The sequence was obtained from a man in his fifties who received an inactivated influenza vaccine. CDR3 bases: TGTGCCAGCAGCTTAGGAGGCTCAAAGACAGAGACCCAGTACTTC. It is translated as CASSLGGSKTETQYF. Using reference TRBV7-6 and TRBJ2-5 for the parts outside the CDR3, the full variable domain is GAGVSQSPRYKVTKRGQDVALRCDPISGHVSLYWYRQALGQGPEFLTYFNYEAQQDKSGLPNDRFSAERPEGSISTLTIQRTEQRDSAMYRCASSLGGSKTETQYFGPGTRLLVL.